This entry lists 30 T cell receptor beta chains sequenced from one sample in a study of T cells after yellow fever vaccination. TCRdb re-called the 5' RACE reads through MiXCR, storing one row per CDR3 protein. The repertoire holds approximately 85,000 distinct CDR3 sequences, with less than 15% as singletons. The source material was CD8+ T cells not binding an NS4B(214-222) dextramer, sorted from PBMCs, sampled roughly 20 days after the first yellow fever vaccination. Every receptor here comes from a man between 18 and 35 years old who received the YFV17D yellow fever vaccine.

This clonotype was detected a few times. This chain connects TRBV27 to TRBJ1-5; tentative D call: TRBD1 (5 bases). Germline V gene lookup returns CDR1 MNHEY and CDR2 SMNVEV (reference sequence). The CDR3 length is 13 residues. Trimming took off 3 bases at V and 4 bases at J, with 7 bases between the two ends. The CDR3 here is CASSFRGNQPQHF. In DNA, the CDR3 is TGTGCCAGCAGTTTTCGGGGGAATCAGCCCCAGCATTTT.

This chain connects TRBV13 to TRBJ2-1; D unclear. CDR3 size: 12 residues. The germline V gene encodes CDR1 PRHDT and CDR2 FYEKMQ (reference sequence). Trimming took off 5 bases at V and 6 bases at J, with 8 bases between the two ends. The CDR3 reads CASSHTRNEQFF. CDR3 DNA: TGTGCCAGCAGCCACACCCGCAATGAGCAGTTCTTC.

A few counts support this clonotype. This chain uses TRBV27 with TRBJ2-5; D is unresolved. Germline lookup yields CDR1 MNHEY and CDR2 SMNVEV (reference sequence). V was pared by 5 bases and J by 5 bases, with 15 bases between. The CDR3 length is 14 residues. CDR3 sequence reads: CASSPRHLWETQYF. The CDR3 DNA sequence: TGTGCCAGCAGTCCCCGACACCTATGGGAGACCCAGTACTTC.

This clonotype appeared a few times. This chain connects TRBV6-1 to TRBJ1-2; 8 bases match TRBD1. Germline V gene lookup returns CDR1 MNHNS and CDR2 SASEGT. The V and J ends lost 5 bases and 4 bases, in that order; junction bases with no gene match: 9. The CDR3 totals 15 residues. The CDR3 DNA reads as TGTGCCAGCAGTCATAGAGGACAGGGACCCTATGGCTACACCTTC. This sequence encodes CASSHRGQGPYGYTF.

This clonotype has just a few counts. This chain joins TRBV7-6 and TRBJ2-7; 10 positions match TRBD1. The V and J ends lost 4 bases and 3 bases, in that order; junction bases with no gene match: 3. This CDR3 is built from 14 residues. The germline V gene encodes CDR1 SGHVS and CDR2 FNYEAQ. CDR3 loop: CASSWGQGNYEQYF. DNA for the CDR3: TGTGCCAGCAGCTGGGGACAGGGGAACTACGAGCAGTACTTC.

CDR3 bases: TGTGCCACCAGCCCCCCACGGGGCGGGTCAGTTGGCTACACCTTC. The encoded protein is CATSPPRGGSVGYTF. This chain connects TRBV15 to TRBJ1-2; a possible D gene is TRBD1 (5 bases). The CDR3 sequence is 15 residues long. Germline values: CDR1 LNHNV, CDR2 YYDKDF (reference sequence). V was clipped by 5 bases and J by 7 bases, with 20 bases between them.

The V and J genes are TRBV7-9 and TRBJ2-5; no reliable D call. The V gene's germline CDR1 is SEHNR and CDR2 FQNEAQ (reference sequence). The V end lost 5 bases, the J end lost 2 bases, and 6 bases lay between the germline ends. The CDR3 has 12 residues. The CDR3 spells CASSPLQETQYF. CDR3 sequence (DNA): TGTGCCAGCAGCCCGCTGCAAGAGACCCAGTACTTC.

This clonotype was counted a single time. The chain joins TRBV23-1 to TRBJ2-7; 9 bases align to TRBD2. TRBV23-1 is sorted into the ORF group, with uncertain function. The J segment lost 2 bases and the V segment lost 3 bases, leaving 2 bases of the junction unmatched. The CDR3 totals 14 residues. CDR3 in amino acids: CASSQREGTYEQYF. The CDR3 DNA sequence: TGCGCCAGCAGTCAGCGGGAGGGAACCTACGAGCAGTACTTC.

Concerning this clonotype itself: This sequence may be a read error, since a much larger clone differs from it by one base. The J gene is TRBJ2-1, the V gene TRBV29-1; 7 bases are a match to TRBD1. Germline CDR1 SQVTM, CDR2 ANQGSEA. The CDR3 spans 11 residues. The CDR3 coding sequence is TGCAGCGTTGACAGGGGGAATGATCAGTTCTTC. Translating it yields CSVDRGNDQFF.

The CDR3: CASSQRTSGLNEQFF. Here the CDR3 DNA reads TGCGCCAGCAGCCAAAGGACTAGCGGACTCAATGAGCAGTTCTTC. The chain links TRBV4-1 to TRBJ2-1; 10 bases are shared with TRBD2. The CDR3 totals 15 residues. The ends lost 2 bases at V and 6 bases at J; junction bases unmatched: 4. Germline V lookup: CDR1 MGHRA, CDR2 YSYEKL.

This clonotype has a handful of counts. This chain links TRBV11-2 with TRBJ2-7, with D hard to call. This CDR3 is built from 12 residues. Trimming stripped 5 bases from V and 3 bases from J, with 8 bases between. In germline, CDR1 is SGHAT, CDR2 FQNNGV. The CDR3 reads CASSQKRYEQYF. The CDR3 nucleotides read TGTGCCAGCAGCCAGAAGCGCTACGAGCAGTACTTC.

The chain is built from TRBV7-6 and TRBJ1-1; 7 bases agree with TRBD1. The CDR3 contains 15 residues. Germline CDR1 reads SGHVS; CDR2 reads FNYEAQ. The J segment lost 4 bases and the V segment lost 0 bases, leaving 5 bases of the junction unmatched. CDR3 nucleotide sequence: TGTGCCAGCAGCTTAGCGTCATCAGGGGGCACTGAAGCTTTCTTT. Translating gives CASSLASSGGTEAFF.

This clonotype was seen more than once but under ten times. The CDR3 loop is CASKPWGGNTEAFF. The CDR3 DNA sequence: TGTGCCAGCAAACCATGGGGAGGGAACACTGAAGCTTTCTTT. The V and J genes are TRBV19 and TRBJ1-1; D unresolved. Trimming pared 9 bases from V and 1 base from J, leaving 15 bases between. The CDR3 has 14 amino acids. The germline V gene has CDR1 LNHDA and CDR2 SQIVND (reference sequence).

This clonotype has just a few counts. Here the CDR3 reads CASSFGQGTNYGYTF. For the CDR3, the DNA is TGCGCCAGCAGCTTCGGGCAGGGGACTAACTATGGCTACACCTTC. V gene TRBV5-1 combines with J gene TRBJ1-2; a weak D match, TRBD1 (6 bases). Germline CDR1 and CDR2: SGHRS and YFSETQ. CDR3 length equals 15 residues. V was cut by 2 bases and J by 0 bases, with 11 bases left in between. The complete variable domain, with remaining parts taken from reference TRBV5-1 and TRBJ1-2, reads KAGVTQTPRYLIKTRGQQVTLSCSPISGHRSVSWYQQTPGQGLQFLFEYFSETQRNKGNFPGRFSGRQFSNSRSEMNVSTLELGDSALYLCASSFGQGTNYGYTFGSGTRLTVV.

The sample holds a few counts of this clonotype. This chain connects TRBV10-3 to TRBJ2-7; D is undetermined. CDR1 is ENHRY, CDR2 SYGVKD, per germline. The V end was cut by 4 bases, the J end by 3 bases, with 7 bases between. This CDR3 is built from 12 residues. CDR3 protein: CAISVDVYEQYF. The DNA for the CDR3 is TGTGCCATCAGTGTAGATGTCTACGAGCAGTACTTC.

This clonotype was counted at least ten times. The chain links TRBV29-1 to TRBJ2-1; 10 nucleotides line up with TRBD2. J lost 6 bases, V lost 5 bases, and 7 bases had no gene match. From germline, CDR1 is SQVTM and CDR2 ANQGSEA. This CDR3 is 14 amino acids long. The CDR3 region is CSVTSGGAGNEQFF. The DNA for the CDR3 is TGCAGCGTTACAAGCGGGGGGGCCGGCAATGAGCAGTTCTTC.

The V and J genes are TRBV7-9 and TRBJ1-1; TRBD1 aligns across 11 bases. This CDR3 has 15 amino acids. The V gene's germline CDR1 is SEHNR and CDR2 FQNEAQ (reference sequence). The trim removed 5 bases at V and 5 bases at J, leaving 7 bases unmatched. CDR3 nucleotides: TGTGCCAGCAGCCAAGGACAGGGGGCAAGTACTGAAGCTTTCTTT. Translation gives CASSQGQGASTEAFF. The complete variable domain, with remaining parts taken from reference TRBV7-9 and TRBJ1-1, reads DTGVSQNPRHKITKRGQNVTFRCDPISEHNRLYWYRQTLGQGPEFLTYFQNEAQLEKSRLLSDRFSAERPKGSFSTLEIQRTEQGDSAMYLCASSQGQGASTEAFFGQGTRLTVV.

This chain connects TRBV5-1 to TRBJ2-7; 8 bases are a match to TRBD1. This CDR3 contains 15 residues. Germline CDR1 reads SGHRS; CDR2 reads YFSETQ. J gave up 3 bases and V 4 bases, and 9 bases lay outside the gene matches. The CDR3 DNA reads TGCGCCAGCAGCAGAAGCGGACAGGGTGACTACGAGCAGTACTTC. Residues: CASSRSGQGDYEQYF.

This clonotype has more than one count but fewer than ten. The rearrangement links TRBV4-1 to TRBJ1-5; 7 positions match TRBD1. The germline gives CDR1 MGHRA, CDR2 YSYEKL. The CDR3 has 15 amino acids. The J segment lost 3 bases and the V segment lost 3 bases, leaving 5 bases of the junction unmatched. The DNA for the CDR3 is TGCGCCAGCAGCCAGATACAGGGGACCAATCAGCCCCAGCATTTT. Translation gives CASSQIQGTNQPQHF.

The rearrangement links TRBV19 to TRBJ2-1; 10 bases are a match to TRBD1. V gave up 5 bases and J gave up 4 bases; unmatched junction bases: 5. The CDR3 extends over 15 amino acids. Per the germline V gene, CDR1 is LNHDA and CDR2 is SQIVND (reference sequence). CDR3 loop: CASSLGQGVYNEQFF. CDR3 coding DNA: TGTGCCAGTAGTCTCGGACAGGGGGTATACAATGAGCAGTTCTTC.

The chain employs TRBV27 and TRBJ1-2, with D possibly matching TRBD1 (6 bases). Trimming left V 2 bases short and J 5 bases short, with 15 bases between. The CDR3 is 15 residues long. Germline CDR1 MNHEY, CDR2 SMNVEV (reference sequence). The DNA for the CDR3 is TGTGCCAGCAGTTTAAGACGGGACATAGCGTATGGCTACACCTTC. Its translation is CASSLRRDIAYGYTF.

This clonotype was seen a few times. The CDR3 is CASSTGDYGYTF. CDR3 DNA sequence: TGCGCCAGCAGCACGGGAGACTATGGCTACACCTTC. The chain carries TRBV5-1 and TRBJ1-2, with D unclear. Germline CDR1 SGHRS, CDR2 YFSETQ. The CDR3 is made up of 12 amino acids. The V end lost 4 bases, the J end lost 3 bases, and 7 bases lay between the germline ends.

This chain joins TRBV12-5 and TRBJ1-3, with D perhaps matching TRBD1 (6 bases). Germline CDR1 and CDR2: LGHNT and FRNRAP. The CDR3 runs to 19 residues. The V and J ends lost 0 bases and 2 bases respectively, with 20 bases between them. The CDR3 spells CASGLVLEGGLSAGNTIYF. CDR3 DNA sequence: TGTGCTAGTGGTTTGGTCTTAGAGGGGGGACTGTCCGCTGGAAACACCATATATTTT.

This clonotype has more than one count but fewer than ten. This sequence joins TRBV20-1 and TRBJ1-1; D unclear. Germline assignment: CDR1 DFQATT and CDR2 SNEGSKA (reference sequence). V was trimmed by 0 bases and J by 3 bases, leaving 8 bases between them. The CDR3 consists of 13 residues. CDR3 region: CSARDRSDTEAFF. The CDR3 DNA reads TGCAGTGCTAGAGATCGTTCAGACACTGAAGCTTTCTTT.

This clonotype was observed at least ten times. The chain couples TRBV4-1 to TRBJ1-1; possibly TRBD1 for D (5 bases). V was shortened by 0 bases and J by 8 bases, with 16 bases between the two germline ends. The germline CDR1 and CDR2 sequences are MGHRA and YSYEKL. This CDR3 region has 15 residues. The CDR3 reads CASSQESGQLPEAFF. The DNA of the CDR3 is TGCGCCAGCAGCCAAGAATCGGGGCAACTCCCCGAAGCTTTCTTT.

This clonotype has only a few counts. This chain uses TRBV5-1 with TRBJ1-1; D gene ambiguous. The germline V and J ends were trimmed by 0 bases and 5 bases, with 5 bases remaining between them. The CDR3 has 12 amino acids. The germline V gene has CDR1 SGHRS and CDR2 YFSETQ. CDR3 amino acids: CASSLEGTEAFF. In nucleotides, the CDR3 is TGCGCCAGCAGCTTGGAAGGAACTGAAGCTTTCTTT. The full variable domain, rest sourced from reference TRBV5-1 and TRBJ1-1, is KAGVTQTPRYLIKTRGQQVTLSCSPISGHRSVSWYQQTPGQGLQFLFEYFSETQRNKGNFPGRFSGRQFSNSRSEMNVSTLELGDSALYLCASSLEGTEAFFGQGTRLTVV.

The count of this clonotype is one. In DNA, the CDR3 is TGTGCCAGCAGCCCCTCTTCATACAGGGGGCCTTTCTACAATGAGCAGTTCTTC. Translated: CASSPSSYRGPFYNEQFF. This chain joins TRBV4-2 and TRBJ2-1, with 9 bases matching TRBD1. CDR1 and CDR2 from the germline V gene are LGHNA and YNFKEQ. The junction had 13 bases not matched to a gene; V was cut back by 4 bases and J by 3 bases. The CDR3 contains 18 residues.

This clonotype is categorized as medium-sized. The chain has TRBV4-3 and TRBJ2-3, with D perhaps TRBD1 or TRBD2 (6 bases each). Trimming stripped 1 base from V and 4 bases from J, with 12 bases between. Germline CDR1 is LGHNA and CDR2 is YSLEER. The CDR3 runs 15 residues. CDR3 in amino acids: CASSQVGGPADTQYF. In nucleotides, the CDR3 is TGCGCCAGCAGCCAAGTGGGGGGCCCTGCAGATACGCAGTATTTT.

The sample holds many counts of this clonotype. The J gene is TRBJ1-5, the V gene TRBV15, with D possibly being TRBD1 (5 bases). This CDR3 spans 15 amino acids. V lost 3 bases to trimming and J lost 4 bases, with 13 bases between them. Per the germline V gene, CDR1 is LNHNV and CDR2 is YYDKDF (reference sequence). The CDR3 loop is CATSRSTVGNQPQHF. CDR3 DNA: TGTGCCACCAGCAGGTCGACAGTAGGGAATCAGCCCCAGCATTTT.

This clonotype was recorded at least ten times. This chain joins TRBV28 and TRBJ1-6; tentatively, D is TRBD1 (5 bases). CDR3 length equals 17 residues. Germline V gene lookup returns CDR1 MDHEN and CDR2 SYDVKM. The V and J ends lost 1 base and 0 bases respectively, with 10 bases between them. CDR3 residues: CASSLSGFSSYNSPLHF. The CDR3, as DNA: TGTGCCAGCAGTTTATCAGGGTTCAGCTCCTATAATTCACCCCTCCACTTT. Using reference TRBV28 and TRBJ1-6 for the parts outside the CDR3, the full variable domain is DVKVTQSSRYLVKRTGEKVFLECVQDMDHENMFWYRQDPGLGLRLIYFSYDVKMKEKGDIPEGYSVSREKKERFSLILESASTNQTSMYLCASSLSGFSSYNSPLHFGNGTRLTVT.